The present T cell receptor beta chain was sequenced within a study of CD8+ T cells in alopecia areata (dated 2018 in TCRdb). General notes on the study: The treated patients took part in an open-label pilot trial in which moderate-to-severe alopecia areata was treated with oral tofacitinib at 5 to 10 mg twice daily. Tofacitinib was given for 6 to 18 months, followed by 6 months of follow-up off drug to assess delayed response and recurrence. For the treated patients, the SALT score, which quantifies what percentage of scalp surface area is affected, served as the measure of disease severity. To study T cell clonal expansion in alopecia areata, the researchers applied high-throughput TCRbeta sequencing to both the C3H/HeJ mouse model and human patients. In humans, TCRbeta sequencing was performed on scalp tissue and on sorted CD4+ and CD8+ peripheral blood T cells from healthy controls and from patients with patchy or totalis/universalis alopecia areata. Tofacitinib-treated patients had biopsies at baseline and at 4 and 24 weeks of treatment, with a later scalp biopsy in several patients. Clonality in the scalp was compared among normal scalp (n=4), patchy alopecia areata scalp (n=8), and alopecia totalis/universalis scalp (n=8). RNA was obtained with the PAXgene miRNA kit for fixed scalp, the miRNeasy kit for PBMCs, and the RNeasy kit for mouse skin. Amplification of TCRbeta CDR3 regions was done by immunoSEQ multiplex PCR using 35 Vbeta forward primers and 13 Jbeta reverse primers.

On the study overall, not on this receptor specifically: Many expanded lesional clones were found to persist in scalp and blood during tofacitinib treatment, and relapse after treatment cessation may be partly explained by this persistence. Scalp clonality and the number of expanded CD8+ clones among the top 100 scalp clones were significantly decreased by tofacitinib. Higher clonality and more expanded CD8+ clones were observed in lesional scalp than in normal scalp, particularly in alopecia totalis/universalis, a finding suggestive of antigenic drive. Resident alphabeta T cells in normal human skin are also sequenced, complicating scalp TCR repertoire analysis, unlike mouse skin dominated by gammadelta T cells. Shared TCR sequences between patients were less evident than in mice, which may be partly attributable to HLA diversity in the patient population. Because the treated cohort was small and had just a single nonresponder, larger studies are needed to establish links between baseline CD8+ expansion and response.

In the germline V gene, CDR1 corresponds to LGHNT and CDR2 to FRNRAP. Trimming removed 7 bases from V and 8 bases from J; the gene matches leave 16 bases unexplained. From its cysteine to its phenylalanine, the CDR3 spans 15 amino acids. Left in the record is the CDR3 DNA by itself, 45 bases read in frame from the first base. Read against the paper, the sample's treatment or condition label means: oral pan-JAK inhibitor, 5-10 mg twice daily. Lesional scalp punch biopsies and peripheral blood were obtained from alopecia areata patients. After PBMCs were isolated by density centrifugation and stained for CD3, CD4 and CD8, a FACSAria was used to sort CD4+ and CD8+ T cells. This clone occurred a few times. No cognate antigen has been identified for it. Per-nucleotide qualities are absent, and no much larger clonotype sits a single base away. Receptor amplification or capture employed the immunoSEQ multiplex PCR assay. To provide template for TCR sequencing, every sample had RNA extracted and reverse transcribed into cDNA. SuperScript III was used for first-strand cDNA synthesis, primed with a 2:1 mix of oligo-dT and random hexamers. Amplification bias was assessed with a synthetic immune receptor repertoire, and residual bias was removed computationally. Processing in the source paper ran as follows. Raw reads were preprocessed to remove errors, and CDR3 was defined according to IMGT conventions as the region from the conserved cysteine to phenylalanine. Clonality was computed as 1 minus the Shannon entropy, with the entropy normalized by log2 of the number of productive unique TCRs. Whether scalp clones were CD4 or CD8 was inferred by matching scalp TCRbeta sequences against CD4 and CD8 repertoires sorted from blood. Entries here come from immuneACCESS through TCRdb and include only in-frame sequences with V and J called. Some clones fail to appear in such tables; in the studies checked, an unresolved V gene covers under half of the shortfall, and the cause of the remainder is unknown. V, J and clone size are those of that table, while D and trimming were read from the DNA. This sample is represented by about 87,000 clones; over 70% of them were singletons. Around a sixth of the sample is held by the ten biggest clonotypes.

This clonotype originated in a human donor with alopecia areata. The sample in question was CD8+ T cells sorted from blood, obtained around week 44, from a patient treated with tofacitinib. The sequence joins TRBV12-5 to TRBJ1-2, with TRBD1 identical over 7 junction bases. The DNA is as follows: TGTGCTAGTGCCCCCTGGACAGGTCGGGCGTTAGGCTACACCTTC. Its translation is CASAPWTGRALGYTF.